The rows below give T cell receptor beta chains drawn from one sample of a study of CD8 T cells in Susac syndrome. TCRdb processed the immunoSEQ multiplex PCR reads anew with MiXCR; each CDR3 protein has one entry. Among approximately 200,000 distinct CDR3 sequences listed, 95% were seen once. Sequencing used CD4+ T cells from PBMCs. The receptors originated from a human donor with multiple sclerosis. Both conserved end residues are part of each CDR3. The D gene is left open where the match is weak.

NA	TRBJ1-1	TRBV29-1	TGCAGCGTTGGGGGCAGCGCGAACACTGAAGCTTTCTTT	CSVGGSANTEAFF
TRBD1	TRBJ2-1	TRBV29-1	TGCAGCGCCTGGGACAGGGGGGGTGAGCAGTTCTTC	CSAWDRGGEQFF
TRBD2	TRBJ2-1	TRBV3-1	TGTGCCAGCAGCCATCCCCAGCTAGCGGTAAAGCCCTTC	CASSHPQLAVKPF
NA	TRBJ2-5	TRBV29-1	TGCAGCGTTGAAGAGCCCCCACGGGTTGGGGAGACCCAGTACTTC	CSVEEPPRVGETQYF
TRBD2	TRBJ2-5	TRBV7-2	TGTGCCAGCAGCTTAAGACTAGCGGGGGTAGAGACCCAGTACTTC	CASSLRLAGVETQYF
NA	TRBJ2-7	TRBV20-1	TGCAGTGCTATTAGCTACTCCTACGAGCAGTACTTC	CSAISYSYEQYF
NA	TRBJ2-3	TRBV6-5	TGTGCCAGCAGTGAAGACCGAGGAGATACGCAGTATTTT	CASSEDRGDTQYF
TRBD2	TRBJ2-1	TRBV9	TGTGCCAGCAGCGTAGTGACTAGCGGTGCCTACAATGAGCAGTTCTTC	CASSVVTSGAYNEQFF
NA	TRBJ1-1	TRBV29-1	TGCAGCGTCAGAACAGGGTTGGTTACTGAAGCTTTCTTT	CSVRTGLVTEAFF
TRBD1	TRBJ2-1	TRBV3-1	TGTGCCAGCAGCCAACGCCGGGACAGGGGAAATGAGCAGTTCTTC	CASSQRRDRGNEQFF